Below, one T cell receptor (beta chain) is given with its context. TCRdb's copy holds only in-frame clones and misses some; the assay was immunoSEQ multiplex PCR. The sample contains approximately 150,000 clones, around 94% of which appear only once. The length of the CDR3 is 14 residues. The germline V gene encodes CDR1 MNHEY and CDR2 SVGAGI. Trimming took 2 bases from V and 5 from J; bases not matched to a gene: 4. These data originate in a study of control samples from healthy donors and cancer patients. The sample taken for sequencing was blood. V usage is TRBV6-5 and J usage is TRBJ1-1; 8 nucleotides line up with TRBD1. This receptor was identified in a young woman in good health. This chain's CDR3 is CASSYRTGRTEAFF. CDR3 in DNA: TGTGCCAGCAGTTACCGGACAGGGCGTACTGAAGCTTTCTTT.